This T cell receptor beta chain was profiled in a study of pediatric ulcerative colitis. Study-wide results and caveats: Two rectal CDR3 clonotypes occurred in all ulcerative colitis patients. Repertoires came from total lymphocyte DNA, so rare subsets like regulatory T cells may be missed.

J lost 1 base, V lost 3 bases, and 10 bases had no gene match. The CDR3 contains 18 residues. Germline lookup yields CDR1 LNHDA and CDR2 SQIVND (reference sequence). Concerning this clone itself: Antigen: not known.

Assay: immunoSEQ multiplex PCR; the TCRdb copy retains only in-frame clones and omits some. This sample has tens of thousands of clones; 75% occur once, and the top ten carry approximately 9%. One to two pinch biopsies were taken from the rectum during colonoscopy. The sample consisted of gut tissue. The sequence was collected from a boy aged 5-17 years with severe ulcerative colitis. The chain joins TRBV19 to TRBJ2-1, with 9 bases fitting TRBD1. The CDR3, as DNA: TGTGCCAGTAGTATCGGAGGTCCGGGACAGGGTTCCTACAATGAGCAGTTCTTC. Translated: CASSIGGPGQGSYNEQFF. The variable domain in full, with the rest retrieved from reference TRBV19 and TRBJ2-1, is DGGITQSPKYLFRKEGQNVTLSCEQNLNHDAMYWYRQDPGQGLRLIYYSQIVNDFQKGDIAEGYSVSREKKESFPLTVTSAQKNPTAFYLCASSIGGPGQGSYNEQFFGPGTRLTVL.